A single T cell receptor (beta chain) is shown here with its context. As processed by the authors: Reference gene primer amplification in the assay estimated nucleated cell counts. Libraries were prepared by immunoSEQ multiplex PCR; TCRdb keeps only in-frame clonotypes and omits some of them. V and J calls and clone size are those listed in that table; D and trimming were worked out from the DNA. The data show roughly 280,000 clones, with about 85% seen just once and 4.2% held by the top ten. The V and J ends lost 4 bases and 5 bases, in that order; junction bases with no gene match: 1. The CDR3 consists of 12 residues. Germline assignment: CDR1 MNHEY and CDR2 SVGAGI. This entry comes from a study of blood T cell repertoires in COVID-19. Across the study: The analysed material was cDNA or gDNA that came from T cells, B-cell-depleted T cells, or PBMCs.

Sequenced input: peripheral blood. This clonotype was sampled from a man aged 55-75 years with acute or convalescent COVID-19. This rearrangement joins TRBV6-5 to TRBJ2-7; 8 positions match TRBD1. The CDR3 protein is CASSWTGNEQYF. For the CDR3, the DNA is TGTGCCAGCAGTTGGACAGGGAACGAGCAGTACTTC.